The TCR beta chain described here comes from a study of blood T cell repertoires in COVID-19. Assay: immunoSEQ multiplex PCR; the TCRdb copy retains only in-frame clones and omits some. The table shows approximately 100,000 clones, with approximately 81% occurring only once. In germline, CDR1 is MNHEY, CDR2 SMNVEV (reference sequence). V dropped 2 bases and J dropped 4; count of bases not matched to a gene: 5. There are 15 residues in the CDR3. This sequence was found in a woman in her sixties or seventies with acute or convalescent COVID-19. Sequenced: peripheral blood. The chain links TRBV27 to TRBJ1-5; TRBD1 matches at 7 bases. The CDR3: CASSLQGQSNQPQHF. The CDR3 DNA reads TGTGCCAGCAGTTTACAGGGACAGTCAAATCAGCCCCAGCATTTT.